This TCR beta chain is from a study of PD-L1 blockade in urothelial cancer (dated by TCRdb to 2017 to 2019). Regarding the research as a whole: Therapy was started in about 2014 for all patients, and atezolizumab 1,200 mg was administered intravenously every 3 weeks. About nine tenths of the roughly 29 patients were identified as males with urothelial cancer of bladder origin, and a prior smoking history was reported by 18 of 29 patients. Patients had an ECOG performance status of 0 or 1 and had received between 0 and 3 prior chemotherapy regimens. Blood samples were analyzed at 3 weeks after treatment start (second dose) and at 6 weeks after treatment start. Blood samples yielded a median of 141,255 T cells and roughly 80,000 unique TCRs, with median clonality about 0.08. The study, an exploratory multi-omic analysis, examined somatic, immune and clinical correlates of response to PD-L1 blockade with atezolizumab in urothelial cancer. Pretreatment tumor samples and matched peripheral blood, collected serially before and after atezolizumab treatment, underwent TCR sequencing. Durable clinical benefit meant progression-free survival longer than 6 months, and TCR features were also tested against progression-free and overall survival. Whole exome sequencing and RNA sequencing of pretreatment tumors were performed alongside TCR sequencing in the same patients. Roughly 9 patients reached durable clinical benefit, while 20 patients did not. Just over 28 patients had pretreatment blood TCR-seq, approximately 24 had at least one posttreatment blood collection, and approximately 24 had tumor TCR-seq.

The investigation overall reported the following: Small sample size (n ≈ 29) and many exploratory analyses mean the results are intended to be hypothesis-generating. Among patients with durable benefit, tumor-associated TCR clones showed greater expansion in peripheral blood 3 weeks after treatment started (n ≈ 20, p = 0.022). Improved progression-free and overall survival was associated with having pretreatment peripheral blood TCR clonality below the median.

A cohort of about 30 patients with locally advanced or metastatic urothelial carcinoma, treated at Memorial Sloan Kettering on a trial protocol, was included. Peripheral blood mononuclear cells were collected pretreatment and during treatment, with between 1 and 8 total time points obtained per patient. The Qiagen DNeasy Blood extraction kit was used to purify genomic DNA from total PBMCs and tumor samples. PBMCs were collected pretreatment and during treatment, and were isolated and stored as previously described. Each PCR received spiked-in synthetic TCR analog templates so that absolute template abundance could be estimated from read counts. The immunoSEQ assay used bias-controlled V and J gene primers to amplify TCRbeta CDR3 regions from genomic DNA. Sequencing of rearranged TCRbeta segments was performed at approximately 20X coverage. Per the authors' processing: Sequencing errors were corrected by clustering, and CDR3s were annotated against IMGT so that V, D and J genes could be assigned. Out-of-frame and stop-codon sequences were excluded, and only productive TCRbeta rearrangements were used in downstream analyses. To compute clonality, Shannon entropy was normalized by the log of the number of unique productive sequences and then subtracted from one. Fisher's exact test with Benjamini-Hochberg correction, using a cutoff of adjusted p below 0.01, was how clones that differed between time points or between blood and tumor were identified. The table was pulled from immuneACCESS by TCRdb, which kept in-frame rearrangements only. Such tables lose some clones; where checked, under half of the loss comes from unresolved V genes, and the rest has no known cause. That table is the source of V, J and clone size, and D and trimming were worked out from the DNA. The sample table holds tens of thousands of clones, of which roughly 80% were seen once. Approximately 2.1% of the sample lies in the top ten.

On this clone: No cognate antigen has been identified for it. One base away there is no much larger clone; base qualities are not given.

The germline V gene (reference sequence) supplies CDR1 LNHDA and CDR2 SQIVND. The CDR3, cysteine through phenylalanine, is 15 amino acids long. CDR3 DNA is the only sequence kept; it has 45 bases, read in frame from the first base. V is pruned by 6 bases and J by 6 bases, leaving 8 bases of the junction without a gene match. The specimen comprised PBMCs, sampled around atezolizumab (anti-PD-L1) treatment. This sequence was found in a man aged 50-60 years with urothelial cancer. The chain joins TRBV19 to TRBJ1-2, with 12 bases aligning to TRBD1. The nucleotide sequence reads TGTGCCAGTAGGACCGCGGGACAGGGGGCGAATGGCTACACCTTC. Its protein is CASRTAGQGANGYTF.